This TCR beta chain comes out of a study of T cell repertoires in cytomegalovirus infection. On the study more broadly: Public TCR beta signatures indicated both CMV infection and matching HLA type.

This clonotype showed up just a few times. The antigen is not known. Each CDR3 protein gets one entry after TCRdb re-called the reads with MiXCR. This sample has some 400,000 distinct CDR3 sequences, with roughly 18% found just once. Notes on the study in general: Public TCR beta family frequency separated CMV-and-HLA carriers, including in an independent cohort. Dominating the ex vivo response were HLA-C-restricted CMV-specific TCR beta clonotypes.

The V gene lost 4 bases and the J gene lost 1 base, with 11 bases spanning the gap. Germline V CDR1 and CDR2: GTSNPN, SVGIG (reference sequence). The CDR3 loop spans 13 amino acids. V usage is TRBV30 and J usage is TRBJ2-7; D may be TRBD1 (6 bases). The TCR originated in a human donor in good health (CMV status not recorded). Some clones in this sample may be carry-over from other donors' samples. Sequencing was carried out using PBMCs. The CDR3 nucleotides are TGTGCCTGGATCGGGACACCTTCCTACGAGCAGTACTTC. Its translation: CAWIGTPSYEQYF.